This TCR beta chain was recovered during a study of blood T cell repertoires in COVID-19. About the research overall: The United States, Italy and Spain supplied acute and convalescent COVID-19 samples.

The repertoire was sequenced with immunoSEQ multiplex PCR; TCRdb's copy has only in-frame clones and lacks some. The sample has approximately 300,000 clones; roughly 90% are singletons. Study members were between about 18 and 100 years old and lived in 20 to 30 US regions. Participant-given clinical history determined each cohort assignment. A PCR-confirmed or clinician-diagnosed COVID-19 case had contacted exposed participants within 2 weeks of entry. What was sequenced was PBMCs or T cells enriched from blood (not recorded which). The receptor comes from a woman aged 25 to 39 who had been exposed to COVID-19.

The CDR3 protein is CASSLRQGLFETQYF. CDR3 nucleotides: TGTGCCAGCAGCTTAAGACAGGGTCTTTTTGAGACCCAGTACTTC. The chain combines TRBV13 with TRBJ2-5, with 7 bases matching TRBD1. This CDR3 spans 15 amino acids. Looked up from germline, CDR1 is PRHDT and CDR2 is FYEKMQ (reference sequence). V lost 2 bases to trimming and J lost 5 bases; unmatched junction nucleotides: 8.